This T cell receptor (beta chain) derives from a study of Graves' ophthalmopathy and Graves' hyperthyroidism. To note about this clonotype: Its target is unknown.

The germline V and J ends were trimmed by 8 bases and 3 bases, with 10 bases remaining between them. The CDR3 has 11 residues. Germline CDR1 and CDR2: SQVTM and ANQGSEA. Certain patients, namely those with other autoimmune diseases, uncontrolled infections, pregnancy or lactation, were excluded. The authors diagnosed from clinical symptoms, serum thyroxine, TRAb, thyroid ultrasound and orbital computed tomography. Amplification from RNA transcripts yielded the TCR beta CDR3 regions. The library came from an HTBI-primed first-round RT-PCR and a second-round multiplex PCR. TCRdb ran MiXCR on the multiplex PCR reads and lists one entry per CDR3 protein. Of about 500,000 distinct CDR3 sequences detected, under 45% appear once; the ten largest clones hold about 4%. Study results and caveats: Most thyroid-expanded clonotypes exceeding 0.001 frequency were also found in blood.

The rearrangement joins TRBV29-1 to TRBJ1-2; D not certain. Specimen: peripheral blood or thyroid tissue (not recorded which). The sequence was obtained from an adult man with Graves' hyperthyroidism. In DNA, the CDR3 is TGCAGCCAAGGAAGAGACTATGGCTACACCTTC. The encoded protein is CSQGRDYGYTF. The entire variable domain, with the rest obtained from reference TRBV29-1 and TRBJ1-2, is as follows: SAVISQKPSRDICQRGTSLTIQCQVDSQVTMMFWYRQQPGQSLTLIATANQGSEATYESGFVIDKFPISRPNLTFSTLTVSNMSPEDSSIYLCSQGRDYGYTFGSGTRLTVV.